This passage covers 16 T cell receptor beta chains from one sample sequenced in a study of patients and donors after allogeneic stem cell transplantation. TCRdb recomputed calls from the RT-PCR reads with MiXCR, one row per CDR3 protein. Found here are approximately 98,000 distinct CDR3 sequences, around 35% of them singletons; the top ten hold roughly 30%. Input material: blood, either unsorted or a sorted T cell fraction (not recorded which). These receptors all stem from a human donor who was either an allogeneic HSCT recipient or a stem cell or donor lymphocyte infusion donor (not recorded which). It is not recorded whose cells these are; they may come from a transplant donor.

This clonotype has only a few counts. The gene calls are TRBV10-3 and TRBJ1-2, with D perhaps matching TRBD1 (6 bases). V shed 6 bases and J shed 7 bases, with 15 bases lying between them. This CDR3 is built from 13 residues. The V gene's germline CDR1 is ENHRY and CDR2 SYGVKD. CDR3 loop: CAISTRDTGGYTF. CDR3 coding DNA: TGTGCCATCAGCACCCGGGACACGGGTGGCTACACCTTC.

This chain uses TRBV9 with TRBJ2-3; D is undetermined. The CDR3 is 13 residues long. V was cut by 0 bases and J by 5 bases, with 7 bases left in between. Germline V gene lookup returns CDR1 SGDLS and CDR2 YYNGEE. The CDR3 coding sequence is TGTGCCAGCAGCGTAGCCGAACGAGATACGCAGTATTTT. The encoded protein is CASSVAERDTQYF.

In its sample, this clonotype was seen a few times. The rearrangement joins TRBV5-1 to TRBJ1-6, with 7 nucleotides matching TRBD1. J lost 10 bases, V lost 0 bases, and 7 bases had no gene match. The germline CDR1 and CDR2 sequences are SGHRS and YFSETQ. This CDR3 is built from 15 residues. Written as DNA, the CDR3 is TGCGCCAGCAGCTTGGTCATGAGGGGGCTGTCACCCCTCCACTTT. This codes for CASSLVMRGLSPLHF.

This chain uses TRBV18 with TRBJ2-3; 9 positions match TRBD2. Losses at the gene ends were 3 bases for V and 1 base for J; bases not matched to a gene: 2. This CDR3 region has 15 residues. Germline loops: CDR1 KGHSH, CDR2 LQKENI. The CDR3 reads CASSPVAGGTDTQYF. The CDR3 coding sequence is TGTGCCAGCTCACCTGTAGCGGGAGGCACAGATACGCAGTATTTT. The full variable domain, completed using reference TRBV18 and TRBJ2-3, is NAGVMQNPRHLVRRRGQEARLRCSPMKGHSHVYWYRQLPEEGLKFMVYLQKENIIDESGMPKERFSAEFPKEGPSILRIQQVVRGDSAAYFCASSPVAGGTDTQYFGPGTRLTVL.

The chain carries TRBV20-1 and TRBJ2-7; D remains ambiguous. V dropped 5 bases and J dropped 5 bases, with 10 bases sitting between them. This CDR3 has 11 amino acids. Germline CDR1 reads DFQATT; CDR2 reads SNEGSKA (reference sequence). The DNA for the CDR3 is TGCAGTGCTTCGGGTCCGAACGAGCAGTACTTC. Amino acids: CSASGPNEQYF.

This clonotype was recorded a few times. This chain joins TRBV6-2 or TRBV6-3 and TRBJ2-2, with 13 bases aligning to TRBD2. V lost 2 bases and J lost 7; bases outside the gene matches: 1. The CDR3 loop spans 15 amino acids. Germline V CDR1 and CDR2: MNHEY, SVGEGT. CDR3 sequence (DNA): TGTGCCAGCAGTTACCGGACTAGCGGGAGCGGGGAGCTGTTTTTT. This codes for CASSYRTSGSGELFF.

The chain employs TRBV30 and TRBJ1-2; D is ambiguous. Trimming pared 2 bases from V and 5 bases from J, leaving 6 bases between. The germline V gene has CDR1 GTSNPN and CDR2 SVGIG (reference sequence). This CDR3 spans 11 amino acids. CDR3 amino acids: CAWSRLYGYTF. The DNA for the CDR3 is TGTGCCTGGAGTCGGCTATATGGCTACACCTTC. The variable domain in full, with the rest retrieved from reference TRBV30 and TRBJ1-2, is SQTIHQWPATLVQPVGSPLSLECTVEGTSNPNLYWYRQAAGRGLQLLFYSVGIGQISSEVPQNLSASRPQDRQFILSSKKLLLSDSGFYLCAWSRLYGYTFGSGTRLTVV.

The chain combines TRBV7-9 with TRBJ2-1; D uncertain. The CDR3 sequence is 13 residues long. V was shortened by 1 base and J by 10 bases, with 11 bases between the two germline ends. CDR1 is SEHNR and CDR2 is FQNEAQ in the germline V gene (reference sequence). CDR3 nucleotide sequence: TGTGCCAGCAGCTTAGAGTGGGGTGGGGAGCAGTTCTTC. It codes for CASSLEWGGEQFF.

The chain couples TRBV4-2 to TRBJ2-5; no reliable D call. V was clipped by 0 bases and J by 0 bases, with 5 bases between them. The CDR3 extends over 14 amino acids. Per germline, CDR1 LGHNA and CDR2 YNFKEQ. Here the CDR3 DNA reads TGTGCCAGCAGCCAAGAGGGCCACCAAGAGACCCAGTACTTC. Translated, it gives CASSQEGHQETQYF.

The chain carries TRBV6-6 and TRBJ1-6; D not certain. The CDR3 has 17 residues. The V gene lost 6 bases and the J gene lost 0 bases, with 15 bases spanning the gap. Germline values: CDR1 MNHNY, CDR2 SVGAGI (reference sequence). The CDR3 loop reads CASSPRPLSSYNSPLHF. CDR3 in DNA: TGTGCCAGCAGCCCAAGGCCCTTGAGCTCCTATAATTCACCCCTCCACTTT.

This clonotype has only a few counts. The chain is built from TRBV29-1 and TRBJ2-1; perhaps TRBD1 as D (5 bases). The ends were cut back, 0 bases at V and 7 bases at J, with 16 bases in the middle. Germline loops: CDR1 SQVTM, CDR2 ANQGSEA. The length of the CDR3 is 15 residues. CDR3: CSVEEIGAPRNEQFF. In DNA, the CDR3 is TGCAGCGTTGAAGAGATAGGGGCCCCAAGGAATGAGCAGTTCTTC.

The chain employs TRBV6-2 or TRBV6-3 and TRBJ1-5; perhaps TRBD1 as D (5 bases). This CDR3 is 14 amino acids long. CDR1 MNHEY and CDR2 SVGEGT come from the germline V gene. V lost 8 bases and J 0 bases, leaving 11 bases between the germline ends. The DNA of the CDR3 is TGTGCCAGCTGCGACAGAAATAGCAATCAGCCCCAGCATTTT. Amino acid sequence: CASCDRNSNQPQHF.

In this sample, this clonotype turned up many times. The chain uses TRBV7-9 and TRBJ1-2; tentatively, D is TRBD1 (6 bases). The CDR3 consists of 13 residues. V was pared by 5 bases and J by 6 bases, with 13 bases between. Germline V CDR1 and CDR2: SEHNR, FQNEAQ (reference sequence). The CDR3 DNA is TGTGCCAGCAGCCACCCGGGGACAAATGGCTACACCTTC. Residues: CASSHPGTNGYTF.

There are a few counts of this clonotype. The chain couples TRBV10-3 to TRBJ1-1; D gene ambiguous. V lost 10 bases to trimming and J lost 5 bases, with 14 bases between them. CDR3 size: 12 residues. Germline loops: CDR1 ENHRY, CDR2 SYGVKD. CDR3 region: CATIGGKTEAFF. In nucleotides, the CDR3 is TGTGCCACCATCGGAGGGAAAACTGAAGCTTTCTTT.

The V gene is TRBV6-5, the J gene TRBJ1-6, with 7 positions matching TRBD1. This CDR3 contains 14 residues. Germline CDR1 and CDR2: MNHEY and SVGAGI. The V segment lost 6 bases and the J segment 5 bases; nucleotides outside the gene matches: 4. The CDR3 region is CASSPGTDNSPLHF. The CDR3, as DNA: TGTGCCAGCAGCCCCGGGACAGATAATTCACCCCTCCACTTT.

This clonotype was detected only a few times. The CDR3 nucleotides read TGTGCCAGCAGTGATACAGGGGGCATACAGCCCCAGCATTTT. It yields the protein CASSDTGGIQPQHF. The chain links TRBV25-1 to TRBJ1-5; 9 bases agree with TRBD1. Germline trimming cut 3 bases from V and 7 bases from J; bases unmatched to any gene: 4. The CDR3 spans 14 residues. Germline loops: CDR1 MGHDK, CDR2 SYGVNS.